This T cell receptor beta chain was sequenced for a study of early T cells in non-severe SARS-CoV-2 infection. Each CDR3 protein is one row after TCRdb ran MiXCR on the 5' RACE reads. The sample includes some 96,000 distinct CDR3 sequences, approximately 13% of them seen just once. The CDR3 consists of 11 residues. CDR1 is MNHEY, CDR2 SMNVEV, per germline (reference sequence). V lost 7 bases and J lost 6, with 9 bases in between. The rearrangement joins TRBV27 to TRBJ1-1; unclear D gene. This receptor was identified in an adult who was a healthcare worker with PCR-confirmed SARS-CoV-2 infection or an uninfected control (not recorded which). Source material: whole blood. CDR3 sequence reads: CASKQASEAFF. The CDR3 coding sequence is TGTGCCAGCAAGCAGGCCTCTGAAGCTTTCTTT.